These 22 T cell receptor beta chains were all obtained from the same sample, sequenced in a study of blood T cell repertoires in COVID-19. Method: immunoSEQ multiplex PCR; TCRdb's copy keeps in-frame clones and lacks some. The repertoire has 260,000 or so clones, 87% of them found once; the top ten carry roughly 2.6%. The sequenced material came from PBMCs or T cells enriched from blood (not recorded which). These receptors were obtained from a woman between 25 and 40 years old with acute COVID-19.

The V gene is TRBV30, the J gene TRBJ1-2, with 10 bases fitting TRBD1. The CDR3 runs to 14 residues. V lost 3 bases to trimming and J lost 4 bases; unmatched junction nucleotides: 5. Germline-derived CDR1 and CDR2 are GTSNPN and SVGIG (reference sequence). CDR3 protein: CAWRADRGSYGYTF. Here the CDR3 DNA reads TGTGCCTGGAGGGCGGACAGGGGGTCCTATGGCTACACCTTC.

This chain links TRBV6-5 with TRBJ1-6; tentatively, D is TRBD1 (6 bases). V lost 5 bases to trimming and J lost 7 bases, with 15 bases between them. From germline, CDR1 is MNHEY and CDR2 SVGAGI. The CDR3 has 15 amino acids. The DNA of the CDR3 is TGTGCCAGCAGTCCTCCCCAGGGGCACAATTCACCCCTCCACTTT. Protein sequence: CASSPPQGHNSPLHF.

The chain employs TRBV4-1 and TRBJ1-2; 10 nucleotides align to TRBD1. The CDR3 is 16 residues long. CDR1 and CDR2 from the germline V gene are MGHRA and YSYEKL. V shed 0 bases, J shed 8 bases, and the junction held 9 bases outside the gene matches. Written as DNA, the CDR3 is TGCGCCAGCAGCCAAGATCTAGGGACAGGGGAAGACGGCTACACCTTC. Its protein product is CASSQDLGTGEDGYTF.

The chain recombines TRBV6-5 with TRBJ1-2; a possible D gene is TRBD1 (5 bases). V dropped 5 bases and J dropped 4 bases, with 14 bases sitting between them. Germline V lookup: CDR1 MNHEY, CDR2 SVGAGI. The CDR3 extends over 14 amino acids. The CDR3 region is CASSPRTPTYGYTF. In nucleotides, the CDR3 is TGTGCCAGCAGTCCTCGGACACCAACCTATGGCTACACCTTC.

V is TRBV6-2 or TRBV6-3 and J is TRBJ2-5, with 9 bases aligning to TRBD2. Germline V gives CDR1 MNHEY, CDR2 SVGEGT. The junction had 7 bases not matched to a gene; V was cut back by 6 bases and J by 2 bases. CDR3 length equals 15 residues. CDR3: CASSPSGEVQETQYF. The CDR3 DNA reads TGTGCCAGCAGCCCTAGCGGGGAGGTTCAAGAGACCCAGTACTTC.

The V gene is TRBV12-3 or TRBV12-4, the J gene TRBJ1-6, with D unresolved. The ends were cut back, 6 bases at V and 12 bases at J, with 12 bases in the middle. The CDR3 extends over 12 amino acids. The DNA of the CDR3 is TGTGCCAGCAGCCTTTGGGAGGGACCCCTCCACTTT. It translates to CASSLWEGPLHF.

The V gene is TRBV7-8, the J gene TRBJ1-2, with 9 bases that match TRBD1. V gave up 2 bases and J gave up 0 bases; unmatched junction bases: 4. CDR1 is SGHVS and CDR2 is FQNEAQ in the germline V gene. This CDR3 region has 16 residues. The CDR3 here is CASSLYRDRANYGYTF. DNA of the CDR3: TGTGCCAGCAGCTTATACCGGGACAGGGCTAACTATGGCTACACCTTC.

The rearrangement uses TRBV6-5 and TRBJ1-2; TRBD1 aligns across 7 bases. The CDR3 consists of 12 residues. The germline CDR1 and CDR2 sequences are MNHEY and SVGAGI. V lost 6 bases and J lost 4; bases outside the gene matches: 2. DNA of the CDR3: TGTGCCAGCAGGACAGGGTTCTATGGCTACACCTTC. Amino acid sequence: CASRTGFYGYTF.

The V gene is TRBV18, the J gene TRBJ2-1, with unresolved D. V was pared by 3 bases and J by 4 bases, with 10 bases between. This CDR3 spans 14 amino acids. The V gene's germline CDR1 is KGHSH and CDR2 LQKENI. This CDR3 reads CASSPAPTYNEQFF. The CDR3 DNA reads TGTGCCAGCTCACCGGCGCCGACTTACAATGAGCAGTTCTTC.

The V call is TRBV29-1, the J call TRBJ2-1, with D possibly TRBD1 on 6 matching bases. CDR3 length: 13 amino acids. V dropped 4 bases and J dropped 6 bases, with 13 bases sitting between them. Germline assignment: CDR1 SQVTM and CDR2 ANQGSEA. In DNA form, the CDR3 reads TGCAGCGTTGTCCCGAACAGGGTCAATGAGCAGTTCTTC. This gives the protein CSVVPNRVNEQFF.

This rearrangement joins TRBV11-3 to TRBJ2-5; D may be TRBD2 (6 bases). V shed 5 bases and J shed 4 bases, with 14 bases lying between them. CDR3 size: 14 residues. Germline loops: CDR1 SGHNT, CDR2 YENEEA. The CDR3 coding sequence is TGTGCCAGCAGCCTCCGGACTAACCCAGAGACCCAGTACTTC. Its translation is CASSLRTNPETQYF. Full variable domain (rest looked up from reference TRBV11-3 and TRBJ2-5): EAGVVQSPRYKIIEKKQPVAFWCNPISGHNTLYWYLQNLGQGPELLIRYENEEAVDDSQLPKDRFSAERLKGVDSTLKIQPAELGDSAVYLCASSLRTNPETQYFGPGTRLLVL.

The chain employs TRBV27 and TRBJ1-2, with 10 bases lining up with TRBD1. Trimming removed 6 bases from V and 4 bases from J; junction bases left unmatched: 8. Germline lookup yields CDR1 MNHEY and CDR2 SMNVEV (reference sequence). This CDR3 spans 15 amino acids. CDR3 DNA: TGTGCCAGCAGGACGACAGGGGGCATCACCTATGGCTACACCTTC. Translated: CASRTTGGITYGYTF.

The CDR3 loop reads CASRAVTAGNSPLHF. The CDR3 DNA follows: TGTGCCAGCAGAGCGGTGACCGCGGGTAATTCACCCCTCCACTTT. J is TRBJ1-6 and V is TRBV21-1. TRBV21-1 is described as a pseudogene. The CDR3 runs to 15 residues.

This clone was counted between two and nine times. The chain joins TRBV19 to TRBJ1-5; D call uncertain. This CDR3 has 19 residues. Germline V gene lookup returns CDR1 LNHDA and CDR2 SQIVND (reference sequence). The V gene lost 2 bases and the J gene lost 1 base, with 21 bases spanning the gap. This chain's CDR3 is CASSIPRSRRGGSNQPQHF. DNA for the CDR3: TGTGCCAGTAGTATACCCCGTAGCCGCCGGGGAGGGAGCAATCAGCCCCAGCATTTT.

The rearrangement uses TRBV7-8 and TRBJ1-4; D is unresolved. CDR1 and CDR2 from the germline V gene are SGHVS and FQNEAQ. The V end lost 5 bases, the J end lost 5 bases, and 15 bases lay between the germline ends. The CDR3 is made up of 15 amino acids. The CDR3 sequence is CASSEGATENEKLFF. The CDR3 DNA follows: TGTGCCAGCAGCGAAGGAGCAACGGAGAATGAAAAACTGTTTTTT.

The rearrangement joins TRBV18 to TRBJ1-3; D gene unclear. The V and J ends lost 2 bases and 0 bases respectively, with 5 bases between them. CDR1 is KGHSH, CDR2 LQKENI, per germline. The CDR3 is 14 amino acids. This chain's CDR3 is CASSPGSSGNTIYF. In DNA form, the CDR3 reads TGTGCCAGCTCACCAGGGAGCTCTGGAAACACCATATATTTT.

This clone turned up a few times. The chain employs TRBV4-2 and TRBJ2-7, with D possibly TRBD1 on 5 matching bases. Trimming stripped 6 bases from V and 3 bases from J, with 9 bases between. CDR3 length equals 12 residues. Per the germline V gene, CDR1 is LGHNA and CDR2 is YNFKEQ. The CDR3 protein is CASSRDSYEQYF. DNA of the CDR3: TGTGCCAGCAGTCGTGACAGCTACGAGCAGTACTTC.

The chain recombines TRBV7-2 with TRBJ1-5, with D tentatively TRBD1 (5 bases). Per germline, CDR1 SGHTA and CDR2 FQGNSA. This CDR3 contains 13 residues. Trimming removed 1 base from V and 5 bases from J, with 6 bases in between. In DNA form, the CDR3 reads TGTGCCAGCAGCTTAGACAGGTATCAGCCCCAGCATTTT. The encoded protein is CASSLDRYQPQHF.

The chain uses TRBV28 and TRBJ1-6, with D maybe TRBD1 (5 bases). The CDR3 spans 12 residues. V lost 6 bases and J lost 6, with 6 bases in between. Germline CDR1 reads MDHEN; CDR2 reads SYDVKM. Written as DNA, the CDR3 is TGTGCCAGCAGAGGGGTTAATTCACCCCTCCACTTT. Its protein is CASRGVNSPLHF.

The genes are TRBV5-8 and TRBJ2-2; TRBD1 matches at 9 bases. Germline trimming cut 2 bases from V and 3 bases from J; bases unmatched to any gene: 5. This CDR3 region has 16 residues. Germline lookup yields CDR1 SGHTS and CDR2 YDEGEE. In DNA, the CDR3 is TGTGCCAGCAGCTTACAGGGGGCGTCGGACACCGGGGAGCTGTTTTTT. Its translation: CASSLQGASDTGELFF.

This chain connects TRBV30 to TRBJ1-2; no definite D call. Trimming cost V 1 base and J 3 bases, with 6 bases left between them. From germline, CDR1 is GTSNPN and CDR2 SVGIG (reference sequence). CDR3 size: 12 residues. As DNA, the CDR3 is TGTGCCTGGAGTGACGGGGACTATGGCTACACCTTC. It yields the protein CAWSDGDYGYTF.

This sequence joins TRBV2 and TRBJ1-6, with D possibly being TRBD1 (6 bases). This CDR3 spans 12 amino acids. Germline CDR1 is SNHLY and CDR2 is FYNNEI. V was clipped by 10 bases and J by 10 bases, with 14 bases between them. DNA of the CDR3: TGTGCCATCCGGGACACTCCATCACCCCTCCACTTT. Protein sequence: CAIRDTPSPLHF.